This T cell receptor beta chain was captured by sequencing in a study of glioma-infiltrating T cells after dendritic cell vaccination. The germline V gene has CDR1 SNHLY and CDR2 FYNNEI. The CDR3 runs 13 residues. Trimming stripped 9 bases from V and 6 bases from J, with 17 bases between. TCRdb keeps only in-frame clones here, not all; method: immunoSEQ multiplex PCR. The sample records fewer than 85,000 clones, roughly 90% being singletons. The sequencing used blood, collected before dendritic cell vaccination. The source of this sequence is a human donor with glioblastoma. The V and J genes are TRBV2 and TRBJ1-2, with a tentative D call TRBD1 (6 bases). CDR3 in amino acids: CARTLRGIDGYTF. CDR3 coding DNA: TGTGCCAGGACTCTCAGGGGTATCGATGGCTACACCTTC.